The next 30 T cell receptor beta chains were all read from a single sample in a study of post-analysis software for immune sequencing data. Study-level findings and limits: Patients showed TRBV5-6, TRBV5-1 and TRBV20-1 among five TRBV segments more frequent than in controls.

No antigen is known for these receptors. Unique molecular identifiers were carried by the TCR beta cDNA libraries. One entry per CDR3 protein, called by TCRdb with MiXCR from the PCR reads. The sample includes some 370,000 distinct CDR3 sequences, 30% to 45% seen only once; the top ten take roughly an eighth. Sample: blood. These receptors all stem from a girl aged 5 to 17 with multiple sclerosis.

V and J are TRBV7-9 and TRBJ2-1; 12 bases match TRBD2. The trim removed 4 bases at V and 8 bases at J, leaving 0 bases unmatched. The CDR3 sequence is 13 residues long. Germline CDR1 is SEHNR and CDR2 is FQNEAQ (reference sequence). DNA for the CDR3: TGTGCCAGCAGCTGGACTAGCGGGGATGAGCAGTTCTTC. It encodes CASSWTSGDEQFF. Complete variable domain (other parts from reference TRBV7-9 and TRBJ2-1): DTGVSQNPRHKITKRGQNVTFRCDPISEHNRLYWYRQTLGQGPEFLTYFQNEAQLEKSRLLSDRFSAERPKGSFSTLEIQRTEQGDSAMYLCASSWTSGDEQFFGPGTRLTVL.

On this clonotype: A clone one base away is much larger, so this may be a read error. CDR3 residues: CASSFTVGYEQYF. In DNA form, the CDR3 reads TGTGCCAGCAGTTTTACGGTGGGCTACGAGCAGTACTTC. The V call is TRBV12-3 or TRBV12-4, the J call TRBJ2-7, with D hard to call. The V gene lost 3 bases and the J gene lost 3 bases, with 9 bases spanning the gap. The CDR3 length is 13 residues.

This chain uses TRBV4-1 with TRBJ2-5, with 11 bases lining up with TRBD2. Germline values: CDR1 MGHRA, CDR2 YSYEKL. The CDR3 is 17 residues long. J lost 2 bases, V lost 3 bases, and 8 bases had no gene match. As DNA, the CDR3 is TGCGCCAGCAGCCATGGCCGTCTAGCGGGGGGTCAAGAGACCCAGTACTTC. Its protein is CASSHGRLAGGQETQYF.

The rearrangement joins TRBV7-9 to TRBJ1-2; D might be TRBD1 (5 bases). This CDR3 is 16 amino acids long. V lost 5 bases, J lost 4 bases, and 20 bases lay in between. Germline loops: CDR1 SEHNR, CDR2 FQNEAQ (reference sequence). The chain's CDR3 is CASSGRRGGEPYGYTF. For the CDR3, the DNA is TGTGCCAGCAGCGGACGGCGGGGGGGTGAACCCTATGGCTACACCTTC.

This clonotype has a count of ten or more. The chain uses TRBV7-8 and TRBJ2-7; D unclear. From germline, CDR1 is SGHVS and CDR2 FQNEAQ. Trimming left V 4 bases short and J 3 bases short, with 10 bases between. CDR3 length: 13 residues. DNA of the CDR3: TGTGCCAGCAGCTACCCGGCTGTCTACGAGCAGTACTTC. As protein: CASSYPAVYEQYF.

The chain has TRBV6-5 and TRBJ2-7; TRBD1 aligns across 7 bases. J gave up 6 bases and V 3 bases, and 8 bases lay outside the gene matches. The germline V gene has CDR1 MNHEY and CDR2 SVGAGI. The CDR3 loop spans 14 amino acids. The CDR3 reads CASSYDRDSFEQYF. CDR3 in DNA: TGTGCCAGCAGTTATGACAGGGACAGCTTCGAGCAGTACTTC.

V and J are TRBV5-4 and TRBJ1-1; 9 nucleotides align to TRBD1. The CDR3 sequence is 14 residues long. The germline V gene has CDR1 SGHNT and CDR2 YYREEE (reference sequence). J gave up 3 bases and V 2 bases, and 2 bases lay outside the gene matches. CDR3 protein: CASSFRDRDTEAFF. CDR3 DNA: TGTGCCAGCAGCTTCCGGGACAGGGACACTGAAGCTTTCTTT.

This clonotype appeared a few times. The chain carries TRBV20-1 and TRBJ1-2; no clear D gene. The germline CDR1 and CDR2 sequences are DFQATT and SNEGSKA (reference sequence). Trimming removed 5 bases from V and 7 bases from J, with 14 bases in between. The CDR3 covers 12 residues. The CDR3 region is CSAPGIRRGYTF. The DNA of the CDR3 is TGCAGTGCTCCTGGGATTCGGCGTGGCTACACCTTC.

The chain recombines TRBV5-4 with TRBJ2-2; tentative D call: TRBD1 (6 bases). Germline V lookup: CDR1 SGHNT, CDR2 YYREEE (reference sequence). The CDR3 contains 13 residues. V lost 4 bases and J lost 5, with 9 bases in between. The CDR3 bases are TGTGCCAGCAGCCAAGGACAGACCGGGGAGCTGTTTTTT. It yields the protein CASSQGQTGELFF.

V is TRBV20-1 and J is TRBJ1-4; D perhaps matches TRBD1 (6 bases). V was clipped by 1 base and J by 8 bases, with 17 bases between them. Germline CDR1 and CDR2: DFQATT and SNEGSKA (reference sequence). The CDR3 length is 15 residues. CDR3 amino acids: CSARVGGTSSEKLFF. The CDR3 DNA follows: TGCAGTGCTAGAGTAGGGGGTACGAGCAGCGAAAAACTGTTTTTT.

For the CDR3, the DNA is TGTGCCAGCAGTTCGGGGTTTTCACCCCTCCACTTT. It translates to CASSSGFSPLHF. The V and J genes are TRBV12-3 or TRBV12-4 and TRBJ1-6; D unresolved. The CDR3 is 12 amino acids. The germline V and J ends were trimmed by 4 bases and 9 bases, with 7 bases remaining between them.

The CDR3 spells CASSYSFRGNQPQHF. The CDR3 region has the DNA TGTGCCAGCAGTTACTCCTTTAGGGGTAATCAGCCCCAGCATTTT. This chain joins TRBV6-5 and TRBJ1-5; possibly TRBD1 for D (5 bases). Germline V gene sequence: CDR1 MNHEY, CDR2 SVGAGI. V lost 0 bases and J 4 bases, leaving 10 bases between the germline ends. The CDR3 runs to 15 residues.

The chain joins TRBV7-9 to TRBJ2-5; 8 positions match TRBD2. J lost 3 bases, V lost 4 bases, and 4 bases had no gene match. Germline loops: CDR1 SEHNR, CDR2 FQNEAQ (reference sequence). The CDR3 consists of 14 residues. CDR3 sequence reads: CASSWSGGKETQYF. CDR3 sequence (DNA): TGTGCCAGCAGCTGGAGCGGGGGAAAAGAGACCCAGTACTTC. Full variable domain (missing parts from reference TRBV7-9 and TRBJ2-5): DTGVSQNPRHKITKRGQNVTFRCDPISEHNRLYWYRQTLGQGPEFLTYFQNEAQLEKSRLLSDRFSAERPKGSFSTLEIQRTEQGDSAMYLCASSWSGGKETQYFGPGTRLLVL.

J is TRBJ2-7 and V is TRBV7-6, with TRBD2 identical over 10 bases. This CDR3 region has 17 residues. V dropped 5 bases and J dropped 4; count of bases not matched to a gene: 14. CDR1 and CDR2 from the germline V gene are SGHVS and FNYEAQ. The CDR3 loop reads CASSPPESSSGGYEQYF. The CDR3 DNA is TGTGCCAGCAGCCCACCCGAATCGTCTAGCGGGGGTTACGAGCAGTACTTC.

This clonotype was counted a single time. The chain carries TRBV4-1 and TRBJ2-1; D possibly corresponds to TRBD1 (5 bases). The CDR3 loop spans 14 amino acids. V was shortened by 1 base and J by 7 bases, with 11 bases between the two germline ends. CDR1 and CDR2 (germline): MGHRA, YSYEKL. As DNA, the CDR3 is TGCGCCAGCAGCCAAGTGCCAGGGAAAAATGAGCAGTTCTTC. Amino acids: CASSQVPGKNEQFF.

V usage is TRBV6-2 or TRBV6-3 and J usage is TRBJ1-2; 10 bases fit TRBD1. Trimming at V came to 2 bases and at J to 1 base, leaving 7 bases not matched to a gene. CDR3 length: 17 residues. Per germline, CDR1 MNHEY and CDR2 SVGEGT. CDR3 sequence: CASSYPTDRGLNYGYTF. The CDR3, as DNA: TGTGCCAGCAGTTACCCCACCGACAGGGGGCTTAACTATGGCTACACCTTC.

Here the CDR3 DNA reads TGTGCCAGAAAAAATCCTAGGGACAGTAGTTACGAGCAGTACTTC. Its protein is CARKNPRDSSYEQYF. The chain carries TRBV6-5 and TRBJ2-7, with TRBD1 identical over 7 bases. This CDR3 is 15 amino acids long. V lost 9 bases to trimming and J lost 4 bases; unmatched junction nucleotides: 15. Germline assignment: CDR1 MNHEY and CDR2 SVGAGI.

The chain carries TRBV20-1 and TRBJ2-7; 7 bases are shared with TRBD1. Germline CDR1 reads DFQATT; CDR2 reads SNEGSKA (reference sequence). Losses at the gene ends were 3 bases for V and 4 bases for J; bases not matched to a gene: 6. The CDR3 runs to 13 residues. In DNA form, the CDR3 reads TGCAGTGCTAGGGCTCCGGGACAGTACGAGCAGTACTTC. It codes for CSARAPGQYEQYF.

The V and J genes are TRBV6-5 and TRBJ2-7, with D maybe TRBD2 (6 bases). Germline CDR1 is MNHEY and CDR2 is SVGAGI. Trimming took off 4 bases at V and 7 bases at J, with 14 bases between the two ends. CDR3 length equals 13 residues. In nucleotides, the CDR3 is TGTGCCAGCAGTTCCCCGGGGGTTGGGGAGCAGTACTTC. It encodes CASSSPGVGEQYF.

As regards this clonotype: One end of the junction fails to match germline, which may point to a read error. The V and J genes are TRBV7-3 and TRBJ2-7; 10 bases line up with TRBD2. TRBJ2-5 matches the DNA end more closely, so the J call is doubtful. Germline CDR1 reads SGHTA; CDR2 reads FQGTGA. The CDR3 has 15 residues. The chain's CDR3 is CASSLKAGGPETQYF. The CDR3 DNA reads as TGTGCCAGCAGTTTAAAAGCGGGGGGGCCGGAGACCCAGTACTTC.

This clonotype was seen only a few times. The chain links TRBV27 to TRBJ1-2; TRBD1 is a possible D gene (6 bases). V lost 7 bases and J 8 bases, leaving 20 bases between the germline ends. Germline V gives CDR1 MNHEY, CDR2 SMNVEV (reference sequence). CDR3 length: 14 amino acids. Written as DNA, the CDR3 is TGTGCCAGCACCACAGGACCGGGGGCATGGGGCTACACCTTC. It specifies CASTTGPGAWGYTF.

The chain uses TRBV7-9 and TRBJ2-3, with a possible D match to TRBD2 (5 bases). The CDR3 spans 15 residues. Germline CDR1 SEHNR, CDR2 FQNEAQ (reference sequence). With 6 bases removed from V and 0 bases from J, the gap between germline ends came to 13 bases. This chain's CDR3 is CASRLKSGSTDTQYF. CDR3 bases: TGTGCCAGCAGACTTAAATCGGGGAGCACAGATACGCAGTATTTT. Combining the CDR3 with reference TRBV7-9 and TRBJ2-3 gives the whole variable domain DTGVSQNPRHKITKRGQNVTFRCDPISEHNRLYWYRQTLGQGPEFLTYFQNEAQLEKSRLLSDRFSAERPKGSFSTLEIQRTEQGDSAMYLCASRLKSGSTDTQYFGPGTRLTVL.

This clonotype occurred a few times. The rearrangement joins TRBV5-1 to TRBJ2-1; 7 nucleotides line up with TRBD1. Germline V gene data show CDR1 as SGHRS and CDR2 as YFSETQ. Trimming took 4 bases from V and 7 from J; bases not matched to a gene: 8. The CDR3 length is 14 residues. In DNA form, the CDR3 reads TGCGCCAGCAGCCTGGGACAGAGATCAAATGAGCAGTTCTTC. Its translation: CASSLGQRSNEQFF.

In its sample, this clonotype was seen a few times. The gene calls are TRBV7-2 and TRBJ1-4; 8 nucleotides line up with TRBD1. CDR1 is SGHTA and CDR2 is FQGNSA in the germline V gene. The CDR3 is 16 amino acids. V was pared by 5 bases and J by 5 bases, with 10 bases of the junction left unmatched. CDR3 DNA: TGTGCCAGCAGCAGATCGACAGGGGCCCCAAATGAAAAACTGTTTTTT. Its translation is CASSRSTGAPNEKLFF.

The chain employs TRBV9 and TRBJ2-7; perhaps TRBD1 as D (6 bases). CDR1 is SGDLS and CDR2 is YYNGEE in the germline V gene. The CDR3 runs to 13 residues. Trimming stripped 4 bases from V and 6 bases from J, with 14 bases between. The CDR3 bases are TGTGCCAGCAGCCTGCGGACAGTAGGCGAGCAGTACTTC. Its protein is CASSLRTVGEQYF.

The gene calls are TRBV15 and TRBJ1-2, with D maybe TRBD1 (6 bases). The CDR3 contains 17 residues. V lost 5 bases, J lost 4 bases, and 23 bases lay in between. Germline V gives CDR1 LNHNV, CDR2 YYDKDF (reference sequence). The CDR3 bases are TGTGCCACCAGCCGAACTTCTTACAGGGACCAAGGCTATGGCTACACCTTC. Amino acid sequence: CATSRTSYRDQGYGYTF. The whole variable domain, filled in from reference TRBV15 and TRBJ1-2, reads DAMVIQNPRYQVTQFGKPVTLSCSQTLNHNVMYWYQQKSSQAPKLLFHYYDKDFNNEADTPDNFQSRRPNTSFCFLDIRSPGLGDTAMYLCATSRTSYRDQGYGYTFGSGTRLTVV.

The rearrangement links TRBV4-1 to TRBJ1-2; D is perhaps TRBD1 (5 bases). V dropped 2 bases and J dropped 6 bases, with 19 bases sitting between them. The CDR3 sequence is 16 residues long. The germline V gene encodes CDR1 MGHRA and CDR2 YSYEKL. CDR3 nucleotides: TGCGCCAGCAGCCAACCGACATCAGGGAAGCGGAATGGCTACACCTTC. Translating gives CASSQPTSGKRNGYTF.

V gene TRBV10-3 combines with J gene TRBJ1-5, with a weak D call TRBD1 (5 bases). The CDR3 sequence is 13 residues long. V was trimmed by 5 bases and J by 7 bases, leaving 12 bases between them. Germline CDR1 and CDR2: ENHRY and SYGVKD. In DNA form, the CDR3 reads TGTGCCATCAGTACGACAGAGTTGCAGCCCCAGCATTTT. It encodes CAISTTELQPQHF.

The V gene is TRBV6-5, the J gene TRBJ2-3; D is ambiguous. CDR1 MNHEY and CDR2 SVGAGI come from the germline V gene. The length of the CDR3 is 18 residues. V lost 0 bases and J 0 bases, leaving 16 bases between the germline ends. This CDR3 is CASSYSTTRPSSTDTQYF. Written as DNA, the CDR3 is TGTGCCAGCAGTTACTCCACGACCAGGCCTTCTAGCACAGATACGCAGTATTTT.

In this sample, this clonotype turned up a few times. J is TRBJ1-6 and V is TRBV6-5, with 7 positions matching TRBD1. The V segment lost 5 bases and the J segment 8 bases; nucleotides outside the gene matches: 9. Germline lookup yields CDR1 MNHEY and CDR2 SVGAGI. The CDR3 is made up of 15 amino acids. DNA for the CDR3: TGTGCCAGCAGTACCTCGACAGGGTCCCATTCACCCCTCCACTTT. This encodes CASSTSTGSHSPLHF.